Shown below are 11 T cell receptor beta chains from a single sample sequenced in a study of blood T cell repertoires in COVID-19. Some clones are missing from TCRdb's copy, which holds only in-frame ones; the method was immunoSEQ multiplex PCR. Of around 110,000 clones listed, less than 90% are singletons. Sequenced input: peripheral blood. All receptors derive from a man in his thirties or forties with acute or convalescent COVID-19.

This chain joins TRBV5-1 and TRBJ1-1; D remains unclear. CDR1 and CDR2 (germline): SGHRS, YFSETQ. The CDR3 totals 14 residues. Trimming removed 4 bases from V and 4 bases from J, with 14 bases in between. CDR3: CASSGQTEPTEAFF. The CDR3 DNA is TGCGCCAGCAGCGGCCAGACGGAGCCCACTGAAGCTTTCTTT.

The rearrangement joins TRBV6-2 or TRBV6-3 to TRBJ1-1; maybe TRBD1 (6 bases). Deletions cut 2 bases from V and 3 bases from J, with 10 bases between. The CDR3 is 14 residues long. Germline loops: CDR1 MNHEY, CDR2 SVGEGT. CDR3 amino acids: CASSYAGADTEAFF. The CDR3, as DNA: TGTGCCAGCAGTTACGCAGGGGCAGACACTGAAGCTTTCTTT.

This clone was seen a single time. J is TRBJ2-7 and V is TRBV21-1; TRBD2, the table's D call, lacks a check against the DNA. TRBV21-1 is a listed pseudogene. There are 13 residues in the CDR3. The CDR3 here is CASAEPTSYEQYF. CDR3 sequence (DNA): TGTGCCAGCGCCGAGCCTACCTCCTACGAGCAGTACTTC.

On this clone itself: The same CDR3 arises from other DNA sequences in this sample as well. The chain carries TRBV5-1 and TRBJ1-2; D is possibly TRBD1 (5 bases). Germline lookup yields CDR1 SGHRS and CDR2 YFSETQ. The V end was cut by 1 base, the J end by 8 bases, with 12 bases between. This CDR3 spans 13 amino acids. The chain's CDR3 is CASSLQGSEGYTF. DNA for the CDR3: TGCGCCAGCAGCTTGCAGGGATCGGAGGGCTACACCTTC. Full variable domain (rest looked up from reference TRBV5-1 and TRBJ1-2): KAGVTQTPRYLIKTRGQQVTLSCSPISGHRSVSWYQQTPGQGLQFLFEYFSETQRNKGNFPGRFSGRQFSNSRSEMNVSTLELGDSALYLCASSLQGSEGYTFGSGTRLTVV.

The chain carries TRBV6-2 or TRBV6-3 and TRBJ1-1; 8 bases match TRBD1. J was trimmed by 12 bases and V by 2 bases; bases with no gene match: 8. Germline V gene lookup returns CDR1 MNHEY and CDR2 SVGEGT. This CDR3 spans 13 amino acids. The CDR3 DNA reads as TGTGCCAGCAGTTACCCCAGGGGGCGAGACTCTTTCTTT. Protein product: CASSYPRGRDSFF.

V gene TRBV6-2 or TRBV6-3 combines with J gene TRBJ1-1; D possibly corresponds to TRBD1 (5 bases). Per germline, CDR1 MNHEY and CDR2 SVGEGT. The CDR3 loop spans 12 amino acids. The V and J ends lost 5 bases and 5 bases respectively, with 9 bases between them. CDR3 sequence reads: CASSHGGTEAFF. The CDR3 DNA reads TGTGCCAGCAGTCACGGGGGAACTGAAGCTTTCTTT.

The chain employs TRBV11-2 and TRBJ2-2; 14 nucleotides match TRBD2. The CDR3 has 18 residues. Germline V CDR1 and CDR2: SGHAT, FQNNGV. The junction had 6 bases not matched to a gene; V was cut back by 1 base and J by 5 bases. CDR3 sequence (DNA): TGTGCCAGCAGCTTAGGTGGGACTAGCGGGAGAGGTACCGGGGAGCTGTTTTTT. This gives the protein CASSLGGTSGRGTGELFF.

The genes are TRBV4-3 and TRBJ2-5; 13 nucleotides match TRBD2. The germline gives CDR1 LGHNA, CDR2 YSLEER. Trimming at V came to 3 bases and at J to 5 bases, leaving 6 bases not matched to a gene. The CDR3 spans 16 residues. The CDR3 DNA follows: TGCGCCAGCAGCCATGAACTAGCGGGGGGGCGGGAGACCCAGTACTTC. Protein sequence: CASSHELAGGRETQYF.

The CDR3 sequence: CASSLTNRGREELFF. CDR3 in DNA: TGTGCCAGCAGCTTGACTAACAGGGGCCGAGAGGAACTGTTTTTT. The rearrangement links TRBV11-2 to TRBJ1-4; 7 bases are a match to TRBD1. From germline, CDR1 is SGHAT and CDR2 FQNNGV. The CDR3 consists of 15 residues. V was clipped by 3 bases and J by 12 bases; unmatched bases: 13. Full variable domain (missing parts from reference TRBV11-2 and TRBJ1-4): EAGVAQSPRYKIIEKRQSVAFWCNPISGHATLYWYQQILGQGPKLLIQFQNNGVVDDSQLPKDRFSAERLKGVDSTLKIQPAKLEDSAVYLCASSLTNRGREELFFGSGTQLSVL.

This chain connects TRBV4-1 to TRBJ2-1; the D gene is possibly TRBD2 (6 bases). CDR3 length: 12 amino acids. The V gene's germline CDR1 is MGHRA and CDR2 YSYEKL. V lost 1 base, J lost 10 bases, and 8 bases lay in between. The CDR3 DNA follows: TGCGCCAGCAGCCAAGGGGGGAGGGAGCAGTTCTTC. It translates to CASSQGGREQFF.

With regard to this clone: Other nucleotide sequences in the sample specify the same CDR3. The chain recombines TRBV6-4 with TRBJ2-1; TRBD2 matches at 7 bases. CDR1 and CDR2 (germline): MRHNA, SNTAGT. The junction had 7 bases not matched to a gene; V was cut back by 5 bases and J by 3 bases. The CDR3 is 15 amino acids. Here the CDR3 reads CASSPLAGGYNEQFF. The CDR3 coding sequence is TGTGCCAGCAGTCCCTTAGCGGGCGGCTACAATGAGCAGTTCTTC.